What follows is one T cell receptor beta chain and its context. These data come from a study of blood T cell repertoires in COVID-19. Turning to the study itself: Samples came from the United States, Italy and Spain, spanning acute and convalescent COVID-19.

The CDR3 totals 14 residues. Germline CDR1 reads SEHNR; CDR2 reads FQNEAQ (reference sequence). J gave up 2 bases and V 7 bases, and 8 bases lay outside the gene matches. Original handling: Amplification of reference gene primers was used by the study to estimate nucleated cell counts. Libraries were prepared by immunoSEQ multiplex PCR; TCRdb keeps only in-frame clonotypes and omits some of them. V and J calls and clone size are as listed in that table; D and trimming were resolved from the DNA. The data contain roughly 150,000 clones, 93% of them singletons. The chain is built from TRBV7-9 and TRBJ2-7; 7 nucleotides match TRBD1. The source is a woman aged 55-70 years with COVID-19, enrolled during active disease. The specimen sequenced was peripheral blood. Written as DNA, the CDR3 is TGTGCCAGCAACTGGGACAGCTTAACCTACGAGCAGTACTTC. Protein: CASNWDSLTYEQYF.